The clone carrying this T cell receptor (beta chain) was detected a few times. Its antigen is unknown. This entry comes from a study of glioma-infiltrating T cells. Using RNA template, CDR3s of TCR alpha and beta were amplified with iRepertoire arm-PCR. MiXCR, run by TCRdb on the multiplex PCR reads, gives a single entry per CDR3 protein. The repertoire holds about 94,000 distinct CDR3 sequences, with about 23% as singletons. Findings and caveats of the study: CDR3 overlap between tissue and blood was very small.

This sequence was found in a human donor with low-grade glioma or glioblastoma, undergoing nonglioma brain surgery, or in good health (not recorded which). The sample comprised glioma tissue, nonneoplastic brain tissue, or PBMCs (not recorded which).

CDR3 sequence (DNA): TGTGCCAGTACTGCTGTAAGGACAGGGGATGTCGGAAACACCATATATTTT. Protein: CASTAVRTGDVGNTIYF. The rearrangement joins TRBV19 to TRBJ1-3; 9 bases agree with TRBD1. The CDR3 length is 17 residues. V gave up 7 bases and J gave up 4 bases; unmatched junction bases: 14. Germline V gene data show CDR1 as LNHDA and CDR2 as SQIVND (reference sequence).